Listed here is a single T cell receptor (beta chain). Its specific antigen is unknown. No much larger clone is present one base from it, and per-base qualities are unavailable. In total, roughly 670 healthy bone marrow donors made up the cohort. At the time of sampling, all cohort members were nominally healthy, though unrecorded immune exposures were likely present. The donor tested CMV seronegative and was one of the 352 seronegative cohort members. Every donor gave a peripheral blood sample, and the peripheral blood mononuclear cells from that sample were used for TCR beta sequencing. Genomic DNA was extracted from the blood cell samples with the Qiagen DNeasy Blood Extraction Kit. The cysteine opens and the phenylalanine closes a CDR3 of 18 amino acids. Only the CDR3 DNA is retained, 54 bases long and in frame from the first base. The germline V gene encodes CDR1 MGHDK and CDR2 SYGVNS. The germline V and J ends show losses of 3 bases and 8 bases respectively, and no gene match explains 18 bases of the junction.

Library preparation employed the immunoSEQ multiplex PCR assay. For the multiplex PCR, a mixture combining 60 forward primers for TCR Vbeta segments and 13 reverse primers for TCR Jbeta segments was used. Amplification of the CDR3 region of rearranged TCR beta genes was performed with a multiplex PCR assay on genomic DNA. On the Illumina HiSeq System, the amplified TCR beta libraries were sequenced as 87-base-pair reads. The original pipeline was this. In a later analysis, 80 million or so unique TCR beta chains were counted across the approximately 670 repertoires, and roughly 10 million of these chains were shared by at least two donors. A nearest-neighbor algorithm error-corrected the raw reads and collapsed the reads into unique sequences, merging closely related sequences to remove PCR and sequencing errors. V, D and J gene segments were assigned by aligning CDR3 sequences to IMGT reference sequences. For a sequence to be retained, at least a six-nucleotide match to both a V gene segment and a J gene segment was required. A rearrangement was called productive if the CDR3 had no stop codons and remained in frame with V and J, and every other rearrangement was called non-productive. CDR3 was defined by IMGT convention, running from the second conserved V-encoded cysteine to the conserved J-encoded phenylalanine. The earlier analysis of about 620 of the donors excluded sequences that lacked an unambiguous match to a single V gene segment. In an earlier analysis of a few hundred of the donors, V segments were called functional above 56.7% productive rearrangements and were called segregating when the between-donor standard deviation exceeded 5%. To diagnose cytomegalovirus status from the catalog of TCR beta chain sequences, a statistical classification framework was built. In a later analysis, TCR nucleotide sequences were compared against IMGT/GENE-DB human TR gene sequences so that V and J genes could be assigned. The TCRdist pipeline was used in a later analysis to assign CDR3 sequences and most-parsimonious VDJ recombination scenarios. In a later analysis, each TCR beta chain was defined by its CDR3 amino acid sequence together with its V-gene family, and reads without a unique V-gene family were excluded. As a way to deal with suspected cross-contamination and a sequencing artifact, a later analysis dropped 450 to 600 nucleotide sequences that were highly shared and had low generation probability. In a later analysis, a clonal expansion index was calculated for each public chain from normalized within-repertoire ranks of inferred template counts. Generation probabilities in a later analysis came from a VDJ recombination model fitted to out-of-frame rearrangements, and those results were checked against IGoR. In a later analysis, hypergeometric tests were used to score TCR-TCR, TCR-HLA and TCR-CMV co-occurrence, with a repertoire-size bias correction applied to TCR pairs. To estimate false discovery rates, a later analysis permuted the HLA or CMV assignments 20 times. In a later analysis, co-occurring TCRs were grouped using DBSCAN, with TCRdist sequence similarity added in when clustering inside HLA-allele-positive subsets. For co-occurrence clustering, repertoires with fewer than 30,000 or more than 120,000 public chains were excluded, along with 4 to 6 repertoires with anomalous nucleotide sharing. Not all clones reach the TCRdb copy of this immuneACCESS table, which keeps in-frame sequences only. Checked studies attribute under half of the gap to unresolved V genes and leave the rest unexplained. That table supplies the V and J calls and clone size; D and trimming were determined from the DNA. The sample yields about 130,000 clones; roughly 83% were counted once. The top ten clones comprise 1% to 1.5% of the sample.

These data belong to a study of cytomegalovirus exposure and HLA in healthy donors (dated by TCRdb to about 2017). Looking at the study overall: According to an earlier analysis of 450 to 650 of the donors, some 180 million T cells yielded some 110 million unique TCR beta sequences and 276 Gb of sequence data. Of the roughly 400 genotyped donors, 65% to 90% fell in the genetic ancestry cluster associated with self-reported Caucasian donors. Among 350 to 400 genotyped donors of the cohort, an average of 235,054 unique TCR beta nucleotide sequences were sequenced per donor, about a sixth of them non-productive. In the later analysis, no new phenotypic data were used to find candidate immune exposures; instead, reliance was placed on TCR beta sequences and their occurrence across donors. The study used immunosequencing to profile the T cell repertoires of approximately 690 subjects and linked those repertoires to cytomegalovirus serostatus. The number of donors typed differed by locus, with roughly 629-640 for A, B, C, DRB1 and DQB1, 522 for DQA1, over 600 for DPA1, and over 400 for DPB1. Along with the approximately 650-subject first cohort, a separate validation cohort of over a hundred different subjects was used. To study patterns of TCR occurrence, a later analysis re-analyzed previously published TCR beta repertoires from 650 to 750 donors and added high-resolution HLA genotyping. Donor age, sex, ethnicity and CMV serostatus were collected together with the repertoire data. Approximately 300 gigabases of sequencing data and around 80 million unique TCR sequences made up an early release that covered approximately 650 HLA-typed donors. Genome-wide SNP genotypes for about 65% of the 666 donors were used in a later genetic analysis, which treated that subset as a discovery cohort. The study combined high-throughput TCR immunosequencing, statistical association of individual TCRs with disease status, and machine learning to predict cytomegalovirus infection status. The aim of the study was to test whether cataloging public T cell receptors could identify signatures of past pathogen exposure. Class I and class II HLA loci were covered by the typing at four-digit resolution. All discovery cohort repertoires had been generated using a single sequencing platform. An earlier analysis of several hundred of the donors used high-throughput TCR beta sequencing to judge whether each TCR beta V gene segment behaved as functional or pseudogenic. About 5 DR-DQ haplotypes were handled as single units for association and clustering, since linkage in the cohort was strong.

The study at large found these results: In an earlier analysis of fewer than 750 of the donors, most TCR beta V segments were observed in productive rearrangements about 90% or about 30% of the time, broadly matching IMGT annotations. Presence/absence analyses assumed roughly uniform sequencing depth across donors, an assumption that may not hold. Because counts were too low, roughly 16 rarely observed V segments, including chromosome 9 orphons, were excluded from the earlier analysis of several hundred of the donors. Several of the top co-occurrence clusters appeared to be linked to parvovirus B19, influenza, CMV and Epstein-Barr virus, according to a later analysis. Most TCR sequences were seen in very few donors, while some public TCRs were found in many individuals. Compared with the roughly 700-donor mean, donors in an Asian-associated ancestry cluster had fewer N-insertions in productive TCRs, according to a later genetic analysis. Cytomegalovirus status was reported to be diagnosed by the classifier with high specificity and sensitivity in both the original and validation cohorts. A further reported finding was that TCR beta sequences accurately predicted the HLA-A and HLA-B alleles for most subjects in the first cohort. The authors suggested that the approach could potentially be extended to other disease states and immunological phenotypes. In a later analysis, most CMV-associated TCR beta chains were found to appear HLA-restricted, with HLA associations seemingly driven largely by CMV exposure. Linkage disequilibrium might explain the correlated functional status among segregating V segments, but an unknown experimental factor could not be excluded. In a later analysis, 15,000 to 20,000 TCR beta sequences were associated with specific HLA alleles at a false discovery rate of 0.05. When HLA alleles, especially DR and DQ, strongly co-occurred, attributing TCR associations to individual alleles was difficult. In a later analysis, HLA-associated TCR beta chains showed more clonal expansion and lower generation probabilities than non-associated chains that were equally common. This cohort had only TCR beta chains sequenced, and the lack of alpha or paired-chain data limited which features could be detected. Because HLA typing was missing for some donors at each locus, association tests included only the typed subset. In a later analysis, TCR association rates were found to vary across HLA loci, with the most associated TCRs seen for DRB1 alleles and the fewest for HLA-C alleles. In vitro tests confirmed that a few of the cytomegalovirus-associated TCR beta chains recognize cytomegalovirus antigens. In the study, some 160 TCR beta chains were listed as associated with cytomegalovirus. A cluster of highly shared sequence variants was judged likely to represent a technical artifact of the sequencing pipeline. Some IMGT-functional V segments, including TRBV6-2 and TRBV6-3, could not be told apart with the 87-base-pair reads, so those segments were excluded. In a later genetic analysis, a missense DCLRE1C variant was associated with V-gene and J-gene trimming of TCR beta chains, and the association was replicated in an independent cohort. Immune exposure information for the cohort was limited to CMV serostatus.

The material sequenced was PBMCs. The sequence joins TRBV25-1 to TRBJ2-1; TRBD1 lines up with 8 middle nucleotides. The TCR sequence derives from a girl aged 2 to 10 in good health and CMV-seronegative. The nucleotide sequence reads as follows: TGTGCCAGCAGTGATCCCCCGTTTAGCGGACAGGGTCGGGATGAGCAGTTCTTC. Its amino acids are CASSDPPFSGQGRDEQFF.